This is a list of T cell receptor beta chains from one sample in a study of CD8+ T cells in alopecia areata. Assay: immunoSEQ multiplex PCR; the TCRdb copy retains only in-frame clones and omits some. The sample contains 15,000 to 20,000 clones, approximately 70% of which appear only once. Sequencing was performed on skin, taken at week 0. The source of these receptors is a human donor with alopecia areata. The CDR3 runs from the conserved cysteine through the conserved F or W.

j_call v_call cdr3_aa
TRBJ2-3 TRBV9 CASSVDWAGGSADTQYF
TRBJ2-1 TRBV7-3 CASSRGGYDEQFF
TRBJ2-3 TRBV6-1 CASRVKTSTDTQYF
TRBJ2-5 TRBV4-2 CASSPGTLGTQYF
TRBJ2-1 TRBV11-3 CASSLGGDEQFF
TRBJ2-2 TRBV19 CATTAQGVGELFF
TRBJ1-5 TRBV10-2 CASSEGRDQPQHF
TRBJ2-3 TRBV10-3 CAVQRGVSTDTQYF
TRBJ2-1 TRBV7-8 CASSLTVAGGPLNEQFF
TRBJ2-1 TRBV25-1 CASSEYGGAYYNEQFF
TRBJ1-6 TRBV14 CASSQVFGTDYNSPLHF
TRBJ2-3 TRBV5-1 CASSPDSPTDTQYF
TRBJ1-2 TRBV4-1 CASSQEAALPGYTF
TRBJ2-4 TRBV7-2 CASSDPYLAKNIQYF
TRBJ2-1 TRBV4-1 CASSQGSWREQFF
TRBJ2-3 TRBV30 CAWSVLSGGSADTQYF
TRBJ1-1 TRBV2 CASISDRTGNTEAFF
TRBJ2-1 TRBV5-1 CASSPLAVNEQFF
TRBJ2-5 TRBV4-3 CASSRTWGGGQETQYF
TRBJ2-7 TRBV6-5 CASTPAGSYEQYF
TRBJ2-1 TRBV4-3 CASSQDRTSGYYNEQFF
TRBJ2-5 TRBV2 CASRRTSGGLQETQYF
TRBJ2-5 TRBV5-4 CASSWTTGGEETQYF
TRBJ2-7 TRBV7-2 CASSPSGFYEQYF
TRBJ1-2 TRBV27 CASRTIRAYGYTF
TRBJ2-7 TRBV6-5 CASSSGTSRHEQYF
TRBJ1-1 TRBV19 CASSIGTGREAFF
TRBJ2-4 TRBV29-1 CSVWTTGKNIQYF
TRBJ1-1 TRBV7-9 CASSLGPTPWNSEAFF
TRBJ1-1 TRBV6-1 CASSEVGTVDTEAFF
TRBJ2-5 TRBV7-2 CASTHGETQYF
TRBJ1-1 TRBV20-1 CSATDGTEAFF
TRBJ1-1 TRBV4-1 CASSHNRGNTEAFF
TRBJ2-2 TRBV6-1 CASSELAAPGTGELFF
TRBJ1-2 TRBV7-9 CASSFVDRGQDGYTF
TRBJ2-7 TRBV4-2 CASSPVWAGASEQYF
TRBJ1-6 TRBV19 CASSNDRGSPLHF
TRBJ2-1 TRBV6-5 CASRFQGGNEQFF
TRBJ2-1 TRBV6-1 CASSEALAGGFPTLYEQLF
TRBJ2-3 TRBV4-2 CASSQTSSDGTDTQYF
TRBJ1-2 TRBV18 CASSPTADANYGYTF
TRBJ1-2 TRBV4-2 CASSQDIGDSALVANYGYTF
TRBJ1-2 TRBV5-1 CASSLKTGGVDGYTF
TRBJ2-3 TRBV18 CASSLPPKDTQYF
TRBJ2-3 TRBV7-6 CASSSRIGATGTDTQYF
TRBJ2-7 TRBV5-1 CASRGGDRAYEQYF
TRBJ2-2 TRBV13 CASSLTTGANTGELFF
TRBJ1-2 TRBV19 CASSPRNYGYTF
TRBJ2-2 TRBV5-1 CASSSQGAIGELFF
TRBJ1-1 TRBV2 CASSEVGVVGTEAFF
TRBJ2-7 TRBV6-5 CASSLAGGLYEQYF
TRBJ2-6 TRBV9 CASSVSLSSGANVLTF